Listed below are T cell receptor beta chains from one sample, sequenced in a study of response to subunit inactivated influenza vaccine. TCRdb reanalysed the RT-PCR reads using MiXCR and keeps one entry per CDR3 protein. Of about 500,000 distinct CDR3 sequences detected, 16% appear once; the ten largest clones hold 2.5% to 3.5%. Sequenced here: CD4+ T cells sorted from PBMCs, sampled less than 30 months after vaccination. The receptors were gathered from a man aged 50 to 69 who received an inactivated influenza vaccine. The CDR3 runs from the conserved cysteine through the conserved F or W.

CDR3 length | V gene | CDR3 protein
13 | TRBV7-9 | CASRRGVNTEAFF
16 | TRBV9 | CASSVGTGRNTGELFF
14 | TRBV20-1 | CSAPRAGGNNEQFF
15 | TRBV7-9 | CASSTSGRAYNEQFF
12 | TRBV6-1 | CASSVKGGEQYF
12 | TRBV21-1 | CASSRHTNTQYF
14 | TRBV29-1 | CSVVWTQVPYEQYF
19 | TRBV7-6 | CASSLAMGAGPSANYGYTF
15 | TRBV7-9 | CASSFEAIRPDTQYF
12 | TRBV9 | CASSVGTDTQYF
20 | TRBV20-1 | CSASSTPGTGGGKGRQPQHF
13 | TRBV20-1 | CSARTGKIYGYTF
19 | TRBV11-1 | CASSVAEGSVGLGGQPQHF
13 | TRBV29-1 | CSALDRANEKLFF
12 | TRBV2 | CASSGQGYEQYF
14 | TRBV7-9 | CASSSFIADNEQFF
17 | TRBV3-1 | CASSPLAGIYSGNTIYF
15 | TRBV4-1 | CASSPLGTYGNEQFF
16 | TRBV7-2 | CASSQGGTSGYNEQFF
12 | TRBV4-1 | CASSQGIDTQYF
14 | TRBV7-8 | CASSKGHPNTEAFF
13 | TRBV2 | CASSGTGTDTQYF
14 | TRBV5-8 | CASSLMGQRQPQHF
14 | TRBV20-1 | CSARLGGVKSEAFF
18 | TRBV10-3 | CATKPGLAGGGSTDTQYF
18 | TRBV12-3/TRBV12-4 | CASSLRWDTARANEKLFF
14 | TRBV6-2/TRBV6-3 | CASSYTDPVETQYF
17 | TRBV7-3 | CASSPGTSGSLFGELFF
11 | TRBV25-1 | CASSELQEQYF
14 | TRBV20-1 | CSASLFMAKNIQYF
15 | TRBV7-2 | CASSLDSARNNEQFF
14 | TRBV7-9 | CASSEARRSAPLHF
14 | TRBV5-1 | CASSLTSIRETQYF
17 | TRBV20-1 | CSARDGQAVSSNQPQHF
14 | TRBV14 | CASSQDQVVGTQYF
14 | TRBV7-9 | CASSPLRANTEAFF
12 | TRBV12-3/TRBV12-4 | CASIRQGHEQFF
15 | TRBV12-3/TRBV12-4 | CASSSAGTGITPQHF
13 | TRBV10-3 | CAISATGQETQYF
16 | TRBV5-1 | CASSPGQGRGNEKLFF
14 | TRBV6-1 | CASSRTRPYNEQFF
13 | TRBV6-1 | CASRTGVNTEAFF
17 | TRBV7-9 | CASSFSPGLASNNEQFF
17 | TRBV27 | CASKREGGSSSTGELFF
13 | TRBV6-2/TRBV6-3 | CASRQDTYNEQFF
13 | TRBV29-1 | CSVEGTQGETQYF
13 | TRBV12-3/TRBV12-4 | CASSDSSNQPQHF